These T cell receptor beta chains were read from a single sample in a study of cytomegalovirus exposure and HLA in healthy donors. Profiled with immunoSEQ multiplex PCR; TCRdb holds only in-frame clones, not every one. This table has about 77,000 clones, around 79% appearing once. Sequences were obtained from PBMCs. Receptor source: a middle-aged man in good health and CMV-seronegative. The CDR3 runs from the conserved cysteine through the conserved F or W. Each record gives: clone size, V gene, J gene, D gene, CDR3 DNA, CDR3 protein. D genes are given only for firm matches. Part of the rows lack a size; the others show once, few, many or a class for expanded clones.

>-|TRBV6-5|TRBJ1-5|-
TGTGCCAGCGGGGCAGTCAATCAGCCCCAGCATTTT
CASGAVNQPQHF
>-|TRBV7-3|TRBJ2-2|TRBD1
TGTGCCAGCAGCATGGGACAGGGGGTCGGCACCGGGGAGCTGTTTTTT
CASSMGQGVGTGELFF
>-|TRBV11-3|TRBJ2-5|TRBD1
TGTGCCAGCAGCCGCCGGGACAGAGAAGAGACCCAGTACTTC
CASSRRDREETQYF
>-|TRBV5-6|TRBJ2-7|-
TGTGCCAGCAGCTTGGTCGGCCTCGAGGGTTACGAGCAGTACTTC
CASSLVGLEGYEQYF
>once|TRBV30|TRBJ2-3|TRBD2
TGTGCCTGGGGGGAGGGCCGGAGCACAGATACGCAGTATTTT
CAWGEGRSTDTQYF
>-|TRBV27|TRBJ2-1|TRBD1
TGTGCCAGCAGCCGGGACAGGGGTACGGGTGAGCAGTTCTTC
CASSRDRGTGEQFF
>-|TRBV19|TRBJ1-5|-
TGTGCCAGTAGTATAGATTGGTCAGGGTCGACGCCCCAGCATTTT
CASSIDWSGSTPQHF
>-|TRBV6-5|TRBJ2-1|TRBD2
TGTGCCAGCAGTCCCGAGGTAGCGGGAGGGAATGAGCAGTTCTTC
CASSPEVAGGNEQFF
>-|TRBV14|TRBJ1-2|TRBD1
TGTGCCAGCAGCCAAGGACAGGGGAACTATGGCTACACCTTC
CASSQGQGNYGYTF
>-|TRBV7-9|TRBJ2-7|-
TGTGCCAGCAGCTTAGTGGGCTGGAACGAGCAGTACTTC
CASSLVGWNEQYF
>-|TRBV19|TRBJ2-2|-
TGTGCCAGTAGTATGGAGGGTACGAACACCGGGGAGCTGTTTTTT
CASSMEGTNTGELFF
>few|TRBV11-2|TRBJ2-7|-
TGTGCCAGCAGCCCAGTAGCCCGGGTAGGAGACTACGAGCAGTACTTC
CASSPVARVGDYEQYF
>few|TRBV9|TRBJ2-7|TRBD2
TGTGCCAGCAGCGTATCTCGAGCGGGAGGGGAGCAGTACTTC
CASSVSRAGGEQYF
>-|TRBV6-5|TRBJ2-7|-
TGTGCCAGCACCAAACCGGGCTACGAGCAGTACTTC
CASTKPGYEQYF
>-|TRBV4-3|TRBJ2-5|TRBD2
TGCGCCAGCAGCCAAGATGTAGCGGGAGGAGAGACCCAGTACTTC
CASSQDVAGGETQYF
>few|TRBV28|TRBJ1-1|-
TGTGCCAGCAGGTTACAGGGTAGGGCTTTCTTT
CASRLQGRAFF
>few|TRBV4-3|TRBJ1-2|-
TGCGCCAGCAGCCAAGATTGGGGGCAACCTGGCTATGGCTACACCTTC
CASSQDWGQPGYGYTF
>-|TRBV19|TRBJ2-5|TRBD1
TGTGCCAGTAGTTCCCGGACAGGGGGCGGGGAGACCCAGTACTTC
CASSSRTGGGETQYF
>-|TRBV5-4|TRBJ2-7|TRBD2
TGTGCCAGCAGCCTGACTAGCGGGAGGGCCCACGAGCAGTACTTC
CASSLTSGRAHEQYF
>-|TRBV18|TRBJ1-4|TRBD1
TGTGCCAGCTCCGGGACAGCCGACGAACTGTTTTTT
CASSGTADELFF
>-|TRBV25-1|TRBJ1-1|-
TGTGCCAGCAGTGATTTTCCCAGATCGACTGAAGCTTTCTTT
CASSDFPRSTEAFF
>-|TRBV28|TRBJ1-1|-
TGTGCCAGCAGGACATTGAACACTGAAGCTTTCTTT
CASRTLNTEAFF
>-|TRBV7-8|TRBJ1-5|-
TGTGCCAGCAGCTTGGCGCCCAGGGGTAACAATCAGCCCCAGCATTTT
CASSLAPRGNNQPQHF
>-|TRBV29-1|TRBJ2-5|TRBD1
TGCAGCGTTGTGGACAGGGGTTTCGCACAAGAGACCCAGTACTTC
CSVVDRGFAQETQYF
>-|TRBV7-2|TRBJ1-2|-
TGTGCCAGCAGCAGAAACAGGGTAAGCTATGGCTACACCTTC
CASSRNRVSYGYTF
>-|TRBV19|TRBJ1-5|-
TGTGCCAGTAGAACGGGAGGGAGGCATCAGCCCCAGCATTTT
CASRTGGRHQPQHF
>-|TRBV6-6|TRBJ2-3|-
TGTGCCAGCAGTTACTCTCTGCGGCAGTACACAGATACGCAGTATTTT
CASSYSLRQYTDTQYF
>-|TRBV5-1|TRBJ2-5|TRBD2
TGCGCCAGCAGCTATACTAGCGGCCAAGAGACCCAGTACTTC
CASSYTSGQETQYF
>few|TRBV10-2|TRBJ2-1|-
TGCGCCAGCAGTGAGGAGTTCCGCACCGGGACTCGACACAATGAGCAGTTCTTC
CASSEEFRTGTRHNEQFF
>once|TRBV30|TRBJ1-2|TRBD1
TGTGCCTGGATCACCGGGACAGGAGTCCTCCCTAACTATGGCTACACCTTC
CAWITGTGVLPNYGYTF